The present T cell receptor (beta chain) was sequenced within a study of T-cell memory formation after mild COVID-19. The wider study: TCR clusters were mostly donor specific. Study-wide findings and caveats: Memory from before infection featured some responding clones, which suggests cross-reactive memory joined.

Researchers used 5'RACE with constant-segment primers to make TCR alpha and TCR beta cDNA libraries that carry sample barcodes and UMIs. TCRdb re-called the 5' RACE reads through MiXCR, storing one row per CDR3 protein. In the table there are around 370,000 distinct CDR3 sequences, roughly 21% of which are singletons. Notes on this clonotype: What it binds is not known.

V was clipped by 2 bases and J by 7 bases, with 12 bases between them. The CDR3 consists of 14 residues. CDR1 is MNHNY, CDR2 SVGAGI, per germline (reference sequence). The chain has TRBV6-6 and TRBJ2-1, with D perhaps matching TRBD1 or TRBD2 (5 bases each). The TCR comes from an adult woman who had mild COVID-19 (a few samples of this study predate the infection). Cell type and time point are not known. Sequencing input: PBMCs or a T cell subset sorted from them (not recorded which). In DNA form, the CDR3 reads TGTGCCAGCAGTTACCCGGATTGGGGGAATGAGCAGTTCTTC. Translating gives CASSYPDWGNEQFF.